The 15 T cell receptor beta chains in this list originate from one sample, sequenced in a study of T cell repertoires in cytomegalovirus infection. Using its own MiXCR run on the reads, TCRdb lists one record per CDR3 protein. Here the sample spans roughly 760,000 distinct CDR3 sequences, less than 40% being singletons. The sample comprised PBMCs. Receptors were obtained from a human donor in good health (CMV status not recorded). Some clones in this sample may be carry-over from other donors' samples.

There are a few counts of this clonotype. This chain's CDR3 is CASSGGQGMGTEAFF. The CDR3 DNA is TGTGCCAGCAGTGGGGGCCAGGGAATGGGCACTGAAGCTTTCTTT. V and J are TRBV2 and TRBJ1-1; weak D call: TRBD1 (5 bases). This CDR3 has 15 residues. Trimming cost V 4 bases and J 4 bases, with 16 bases left between them. From germline, CDR1 is SNHLY and CDR2 FYNNEI.

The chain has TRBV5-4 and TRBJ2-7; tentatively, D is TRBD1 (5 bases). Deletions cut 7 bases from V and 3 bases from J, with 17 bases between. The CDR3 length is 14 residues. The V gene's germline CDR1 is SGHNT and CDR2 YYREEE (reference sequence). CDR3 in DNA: TGTGCCAGCGGAAGAAGGACACCAGTCTACGAGCAGTACTTC. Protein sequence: CASGRRTPVYEQYF.

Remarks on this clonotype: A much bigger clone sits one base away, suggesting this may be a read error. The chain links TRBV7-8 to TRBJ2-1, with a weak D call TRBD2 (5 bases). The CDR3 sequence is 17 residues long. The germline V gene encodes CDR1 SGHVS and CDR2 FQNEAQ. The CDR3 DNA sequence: TGTGCCAGAAGCTTAGCCCAGGCGGGCTATTCCTACAATGAGCAGTTCTTC. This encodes CARSLAQAGYSYNEQFF.

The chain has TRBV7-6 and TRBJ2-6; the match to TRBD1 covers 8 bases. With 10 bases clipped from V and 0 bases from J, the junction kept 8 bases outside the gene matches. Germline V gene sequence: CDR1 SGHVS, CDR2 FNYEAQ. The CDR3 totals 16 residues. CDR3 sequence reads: CATPGQANSGANVLTF. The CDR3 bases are TGTGCCACCCCGGGACAGGCCAACTCTGGGGCCAACGTCCTGACTTTC.

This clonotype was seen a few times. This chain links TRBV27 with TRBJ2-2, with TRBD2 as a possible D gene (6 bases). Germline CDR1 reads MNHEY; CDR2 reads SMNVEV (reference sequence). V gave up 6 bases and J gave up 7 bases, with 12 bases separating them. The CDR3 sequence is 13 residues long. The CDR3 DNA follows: TGTGCCAGCAGACGGACTAACCTCGGGGAGCTGTTTTTT. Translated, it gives CASRRTNLGELFF.

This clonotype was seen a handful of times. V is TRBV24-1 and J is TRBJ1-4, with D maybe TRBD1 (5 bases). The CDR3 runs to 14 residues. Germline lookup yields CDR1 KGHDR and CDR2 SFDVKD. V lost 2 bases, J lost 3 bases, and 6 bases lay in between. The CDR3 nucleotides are TGTGCCACCAGTGATTGGGGACCTAATGAAAAACTGTTTTTT. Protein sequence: CATSDWGPNEKLFF.

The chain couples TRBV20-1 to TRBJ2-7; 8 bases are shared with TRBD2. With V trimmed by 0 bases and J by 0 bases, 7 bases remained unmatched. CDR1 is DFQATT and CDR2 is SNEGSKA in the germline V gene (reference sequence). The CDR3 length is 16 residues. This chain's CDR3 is CSARDRRLASSYEQYF. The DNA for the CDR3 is TGCAGTGCTAGAGATCGACGACTAGCGAGCTCCTACGAGCAGTACTTC.

CDR3 amino acids: CASSPRGQGANRYGYTF. The CDR3 DNA is TGTGCCAGCAGCCCCCGGGGACAGGGGGCAAACCGCTATGGCTACACCTTC. The chain joins TRBV7-9 to TRBJ1-2; TRBD1 matches at 12 bases. The CDR3 length is 17 residues. V lost 5 bases and J lost 4; bases outside the gene matches: 11. The germline gives CDR1 SEHNR, CDR2 FQNEAQ (reference sequence).

This CDR3 is CASSLRTSGGLDTDTQYF. CDR3 in DNA: TGTGCCAGCAGCTTAAGGACTAGCGGGGGGCTTGACACAGATACGCAGTATTTT. The gene calls are TRBV7-9 and TRBJ2-3, with TRBD2 matching over 14 bases. Trimming cost V 2 bases and J 2 bases; bases outside gene matches: 6. Germline lookup yields CDR1 SEHNR and CDR2 FQNEAQ (reference sequence). CDR3 length: 18 residues.

This CDR3 reads CASSLSGQGVNQPQHF. CDR3 DNA: TGTGCCAGCAGCTTATCCGGACAGGGGGTTAATCAGCCCCAGCATTTT. The chain employs TRBV7-8 and TRBJ1-5, with 10 bases matching TRBD1. Germline loops: CDR1 SGHVS, CDR2 FQNEAQ. Trimming took 2 bases from V and 4 from J; bases not matched to a gene: 5. The CDR3 loop spans 16 amino acids.

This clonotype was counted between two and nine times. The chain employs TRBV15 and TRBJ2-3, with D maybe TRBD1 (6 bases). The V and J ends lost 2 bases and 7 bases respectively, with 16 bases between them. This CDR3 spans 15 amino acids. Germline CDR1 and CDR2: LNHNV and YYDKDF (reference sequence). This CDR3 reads CATSRSRQAPNTQYF. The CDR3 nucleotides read TGTGCCACCAGCAGATCCAGACAGGCTCCAAATACGCAGTATTTT.

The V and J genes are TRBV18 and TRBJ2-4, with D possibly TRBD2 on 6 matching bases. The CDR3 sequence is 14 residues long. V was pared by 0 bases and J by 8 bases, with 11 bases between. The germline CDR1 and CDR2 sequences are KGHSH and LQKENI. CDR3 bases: TGTGCCAGCTCACCACCGTTAACGGGGGACATTCAGTACTTC. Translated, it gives CASSPPLTGDIQYF.

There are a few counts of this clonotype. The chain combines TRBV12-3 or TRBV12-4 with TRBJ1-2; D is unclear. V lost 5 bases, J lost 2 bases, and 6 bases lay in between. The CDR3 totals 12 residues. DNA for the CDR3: TGTGCCAGCAGTAAAACGAACTATGGCTACACCTTC. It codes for CASSKTNYGYTF.

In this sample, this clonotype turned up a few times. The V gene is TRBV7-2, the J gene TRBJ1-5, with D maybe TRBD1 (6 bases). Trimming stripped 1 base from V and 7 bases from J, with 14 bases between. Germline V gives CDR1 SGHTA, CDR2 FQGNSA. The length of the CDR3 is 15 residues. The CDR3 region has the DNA TGTGCCAGCAGCTTAGTAGCAGGGGACGTCCAGCCCCAGCATTTT. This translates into CASSLVAGDVQPQHF.

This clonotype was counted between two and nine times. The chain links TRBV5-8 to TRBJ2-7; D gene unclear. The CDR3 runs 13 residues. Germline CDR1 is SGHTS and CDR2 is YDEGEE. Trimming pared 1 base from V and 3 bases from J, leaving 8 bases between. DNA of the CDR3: TGTGCCAGCAGCTTGAGGAGTTTCTACGAGCAGTACTTC. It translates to CASSLRSFYEQYF.